A selection of T cell receptor beta chains follows, all from one sample in a study of T cell repertoires in aging, cancer and after chemotherapy. One entry per CDR3 protein results from TCRdb running MiXCR on the multiplex PCR reads. The data show 10,000 to 13,000 distinct CDR3 sequences, with roughly a third seen just once and 3% to 4% held by the top ten. Sequences were obtained from blood. Source of these receptors: a human donor in good health. Each CDR3 is given with its conserved first and last residue. D genes are given only for firm matches. Clone size, where shown, is once, few, many, or a class for clones that have expanded.

13,TRBV7-2,NA,TRBJ1-4,TRBD1,TGTGCCAGCAGCCAGGGACAGAGTGAAAAACTGTTTTTT,CASSQGQSEKLFF
13,TRBV12-3/TRBV12-4,NA,TRBJ2-2,NA,TGTGCCAGCAGCCTTAGCGGCACCGGGAAGCTGTTTTTT,CASSLSGTGKLFF
16,TRBV11-1,few,TRBJ1-3,NA,TGTGCCAGCAGCCGGGGGGCCAGATCCTCTGGAAACACCATATATTTT,CASSRGARSSGNTIYF
15,TRBV7-2,NA,TRBJ2-3,TRBD2,TGTGCCAGCAGCTTTAGCGGGTCCTGGGGGGATACGCAGTATTTT,CASSFSGSWGDTQYF
16,TRBV6-1,few,TRBJ2-7,NA,TGTGCCAGCAGTGACCAGTTAGCAGGGAACTCCTACGAGCAGTACTTC,CASSDQLAGNSYEQYF
12,TRBV29-1,medium-sized,TRBJ2-1,NA,TGCAGCGTCGACCCCGGCGGGAATGAGCAGTTCTTC,CSVDPGGNEQFF
11,TRBV29-1,medium-sized,TRBJ1-1,NA,TGCAGCGTTGGCGAACAGGTTGAAGCTTTCTTT,CSVGEQVEAFF
15,TRBV20-1,NA,TRBJ2-1,TRBD2,TGCAGTGCTAGTCTTTCGGGGGGGGTTGGCGGGGAGCAGTTCTTC,CSASLSGGVGGEQFF
13,TRBV19,NA,TRBJ1-2,TRBD1,TGTGCCAGTAGTATTATGACAGGGGATGGCTACACCTTC,CASSIMTGDGYTF
17,TRBV19,few,TRBJ1-1,NA,TGTGCCAGTAGTAGGGTCTTCTGGTGGCAGGGGAACACTGAAGCTTTCTTT,CASSRVFWWQGNTEAFF
18,TRBV29-1,NA,TRBJ1-1,NA,TGCAGCGTTGAAGGGCCCCTCGCGGGGGGCGTCAGGGACACTGAAGCTTTCTTT,CSVEGPLAGGVRDTEAFF
18,TRBV6-5,few,TRBJ1-5,NA,TGTGCCAGCAGTGATCGCCCACAGGACCTATATAGCAATCAGCCCCAGCATTTT,CASSDRPQDLYSNQPQHF
14,TRBV29-1,medium-sized,TRBJ2-7,NA,TGCAGCGTACCCGACTCGGGGGTTATGGGAGAGCAGTACTTC,CSVPDSGVMGEQYF
18,TRBV27,NA,TRBJ2-4,TRBD1,TGTGCCAGCAGTTTAGAGTCCTGGACAGGGGGGACCAAAAACATTCAGTACTTC,CASSLESWTGGTKNIQYF
15,TRBV12-3/TRBV12-4,few,TRBJ2-1,TRBD2,TGTGCCAGCAGGGCGGGACTAGCGGGGGTGGATGAGCAGTTCTTC,CASRAGLAGVDEQFF
15,TRBV6-5,once,TRBJ2-3,NA,TGTGCCAGCAGATCTGAGTTGTCATCCACAGATACGCAGTATTTT,CASRSELSSTDTQYF